Sequencing of this T cell receptor beta chain was carried out in a study of T cells in Graves' hyperthyroidism and ophthalmopathy. Whole-study results and caveats: Ophthalmopathy got predicted by the model a median approximately 6.3 months before its onset. Classification by a 13 V-J model distinguished ophthalmopathy from stable hyperthyroidism.

Germline CDR1 reads MDHEN; CDR2 reads SYDVKM. V gave up 6 bases and J gave up 3 bases; unmatched junction bases: 5. The CDR3 totals 14 residues. Fresh 10 ml peripheral blood yielded PBMCs. This clonotype was seen ten or more times. Antigen: not known. TCR beta CDR3 sequences were amplified from RNA transcripts. An initial round of RT-PCR targeting the TCR CDR3 relied on the HTBI primer set. TCRdb redid the calling of the multiplex PCR reads with MiXCR, one entry per CDR3 protein. The sample holds around 600,000 distinct CDR3 sequences; approximately 15% are singletons and the top ten take more than 6%. J is TRBJ2-1 and V is TRBV28; 7 bases are a match to TRBD1. The clonotype originates from a woman between 18 and 30 years old with Graves' ophthalmopathy. Specimen: blood. The CDR3 sequence: CASRPDRVYNEQFF. In DNA form, the CDR3 reads TGTGCCAGCAGACCCGACAGGGTCTACAATGAGCAGTTCTTC.